These T cell receptor beta chains were read from a single sample in a study of cytomegalovirus exposure and HLA in healthy donors. Libraries were prepared by immunoSEQ multiplex PCR; TCRdb keeps only in-frame clonotypes and omits some of them. The sample records 150,000 to 200,000 clones, around 81% being singletons. Sequencing was carried out using PBMCs. The receptors here all came from a middle-aged woman in good health and CMV-seronegative. Each CDR3 is given with its conserved first and last residue. The D gene is left open where the match is weak. Only part of the rows carry a size: once, few, many, or a class if the clone is expanded.

CDR3: CASSLEAAYEQYF
DNA: TGTGCCAGCAGCTTGGAAGCCGCCTACGAGCAGTACTTC
J: TRBJ2-7
V: TRBV5-4
size: NA
D: NA

CDR3: CASSQDRPGNTIYF
DNA: TGTGCCAGCAGCCAGGACAGGCCCGGAAACACCATATATTTT
J: TRBJ1-3
V: TRBV7-9
size: NA
D: TRBD1

CDR3: CAWSRGLPATEQYF
DNA: TGTGCCTGGAGTAGAGGTTTACCGGCCACCGAGCAGTACTTC
J: TRBJ2-7
V: TRBV30
size: NA
D: NA

CDR3: CASSPGLAGEQETQYF
DNA: TGCGCCAGCAGCCCGGGACTAGCGGGAGAGCAAGAGACCCAGTACTTC
J: TRBJ2-5
V: TRBV5-1
size: NA
D: TRBD2

CDR3: CASSPSLASGTGADTQYF
DNA: TGTGCCAGCTCACCGTCCTTGGCTTCCGGGACAGGGGCAGATACGCAGTATTTT
J: TRBJ2-3
V: TRBV18
size: NA
D: TRBD1

CDR3: CASSFQENTIYF
DNA: TGTGCCAGCAGCTTCCAGGAAAACACCATATATTTT
J: TRBJ1-3
V: TRBV5-6
size: NA
D: NA

CDR3: CASSQTTTEGTQYF
DNA: TGTGCTAGCAGTCAGACTACTACCGAGGGGACCCAGTACTTC
J: TRBJ2-5
V: TRBV7-7
size: NA
D: NA

CDR3: CASSQDGVGTSVRGEAFF
DNA: TGCGCCAGCAGCCAAGATGGAGTGGGGACATCGGTTAGGGGCGAAGCTTTCTTT
J: TRBJ1-1
V: TRBV4-1
size: NA
D: NA

CDR3: CASSLVTGGNNYGYTF
DNA: TGTGCCAGCAGCTTGGTTACAGGGGGCAATAACTATGGCTACACCTTC
J: TRBJ1-2
V: TRBV5-6
size: NA
D: TRBD1

CDR3: CASSMTGPYGYTF
DNA: TGTGCCAGTAGTATGACAGGACCCTATGGCTACACCTTC
J: TRBJ1-2
V: TRBV19
size: NA
D: NA

CDR3: CASSLLTGGTEAFF
DNA: TGTGCCAGCAGCCTTCTTACAGGGGGCACTGAAGCTTTCTTT
J: TRBJ1-1
V: TRBV6-5
size: NA
D: TRBD1

CDR3: CASTGSGRVSYEQYF
DNA: TGTGCCAGCACCGGAAGCGGGAGGGTCTCCTACGAGCAGTACTTC
J: TRBJ2-7
V: TRBV7-8
size: few
D: TRBD2

CDR3: CASHFNFQRSSRGTDTQYF
DNA: TGTGCCAGCCACTTTAATTTCCAACGAAGTAGCCGGGGCACAGATACGCAGTATTTT
J: TRBJ2-3
V: TRBV21-1
size: once
D: NA

CDR3: CASSLGGGYEQYF
DNA: TGTGCCAGCAGCTTGGGTGGAGGCTACGAGCAGTACTTC
J: TRBJ2-7
V: TRBV5-6
size: once
D: NA

CDR3: CASSWTGEDYGYTF
DNA: TGTGCCAGCAGTTGGACAGGGGAAGACTATGGCTACACCTTC
J: TRBJ1-2
V: TRBV2
size: NA
D: TRBD1

CDR3: CSVEDQAGPNSPLHF
DNA: TGCAGCGTTGAAGATCAGGCAGGGCCAAATTCACCCCTCCACTTT
J: TRBJ1-6
V: TRBV29-1
size: NA
D: NA

CDR3: CASSRDNEAFF
DNA: TGTGCCAGCTCACGGGACAATGAAGCTTTCTTT
J: TRBJ1-1
V: TRBV18
size: NA
D: NA

CDR3: CASSGPGVNNEQFF
DNA: TGTGCCAGCAGTGGCCCGGGGGTAAACAATGAGCAGTTCTTC
J: TRBJ2-1
V: TRBV2
size: NA
D: NA

CDR3: CAVTGLTSTDTQYF
DNA: TGTGCCGTTACAGGGCTTACTAGCACAGATACGCAGTATTTT
J: TRBJ2-3
V: TRBV6-1
size: NA
D: NA

CDR3: CASGVIQGASSSYNEQFF
DNA: TGTGCTAGTGGTGTGATCCAGGGGGCCTCAAGCTCCTACAATGAGCAGTTCTTC
J: TRBJ2-1
V: TRBV12-5
size: NA
D: TRBD1

CDR3: CASSPLGHGPPGELFF
DNA: TGTGCCAGCAGCCCCCTGGGACACGGCCCTCCCGGGGAGCTGTTTTTT
J: TRBJ2-2
V: TRBV9
size: NA
D: NA

CDR3: CASSPRPGQTYEQYF
DNA: TGTGCCAGCAGCCCCCGTCCGGGACAGACTTACGAGCAGTACTTC
J: TRBJ2-7
V: TRBV7-9
size: NA
D: TRBD1

CDR3: CASSITGGAYYTF
DNA: TGTGCCAGTAGTATAACCGGCGGGGCCTACTACACCTTC
J: TRBJ1-2
V: TRBV19
size: NA
D: NA

CDR3: CASKDSSGMWSEQFF
DNA: TGTGCCAGCAAGGATTCTAGCGGAATGTGGAGTGAGCAGTTCTTC
J: TRBJ2-1
V: TRBV21-1
size: NA
D: NA

CDR3: CASSYGTKNYGYTF
DNA: TGTGCCAGCAGTTACGGGACAAAGAACTATGGCTACACCTTC
J: TRBJ1-2
V: TRBV6-5
size: NA
D: NA